This passage covers 5 T cell receptor beta chains from one sample sequenced in a study of cytomegalovirus exposure and HLA in healthy donors. 13 Jbeta primers and 60 Vbeta primers were used for the PCR. The assay was immunoSEQ multiplex PCR, and TCRdb's table has in-frame clones only and misses some. The table lists approximately 150,000 clones, around 83% of them singletons. The specimen was PBMCs. The receptors come from a man over 45 in good health and CMV-seropositive.

J is TRBJ2-5 and V is TRBV19, with D tentatively TRBD1 (5 bases). The CDR3 spans 14 residues. Deletions cut 3 bases from V and 3 bases from J, with 11 bases between. Germline lookup yields CDR1 LNHDA and CDR2 SQIVND (reference sequence). The CDR3: CASSMGRVEETQYF. DNA of the CDR3: TGTGCCAGTAGTATGGGCAGGGTGGAAGAGACCCAGTACTTC.

The chain carries TRBV5-4 and TRBJ2-1; D is perhaps TRBD2 (5 bases). This CDR3 comprises 13 residues. Looked up from germline, CDR1 is SGHNT and CDR2 is YYREEE (reference sequence). Trimming pared 4 bases from V and 6 bases from J, leaving 11 bases between. CDR3 region: CASSPGSGNEQFF. In DNA, the CDR3 is TGTGCCAGCAGCCCGGGATCAGGCAATGAGCAGTTCTTC.

This clone showed up just a few times. The CDR3 here is CASSRETGPSGANVLTF. The CDR3 nucleotides read TGTGCCAGCAGCAGAGAGACAGGTCCCTCTGGGGCCAACGTCCTGACTTTC. The rearrangement links TRBV7-9 to TRBJ2-6; D is perhaps TRBD1 (6 bases). In germline, CDR1 is SEHNR, CDR2 FQNEAQ (reference sequence). The CDR3 has 17 residues. Trimming took off 5 bases at V and 0 bases at J, with 14 bases between the two ends.

The genes are TRBV19 and TRBJ2-1, with 9 bases fitting TRBD2. J was trimmed by 4 bases and V by 3 bases; bases with no gene match: 10. The germline CDR1 and CDR2 sequences are LNHDA and SQIVND (reference sequence). The CDR3 contains 17 residues. DNA for the CDR3: TGTGCCAGTAGTATTACTAGCGGGCCCTTAAGTTACAATGAGCAGTTCTTC. Residues: CASSITSGPLSYNEQFF.

The chain is built from TRBV5-5 and TRBJ1-1; 9 nucleotides line up with TRBD1. The CDR3 is 15 residues long. V was pared by 3 bases and J by 5 bases, with 8 bases of the junction left unmatched. The germline CDR1 and CDR2 sequences are SGHKS and YYEKEE (reference sequence). This CDR3 reads CASSSLTGGGTEAFF. DNA for the CDR3: TGTGCCAGCAGCTCGCTGACAGGGGGTGGGACTGAAGCTTTCTTT.